This TCR beta chain was retrieved from a study of cytomegalovirus exposure and HLA in healthy donors. Broader study findings: Cytomegalovirus status was reportedly diagnosed by the classifier with high specificity and sensitivity.

The germline CDR1 and CDR2 sequences are KGHSH and LQKENI. This CDR3 has 14 amino acids. Losses at the gene ends were 3 bases for V and 2 bases for J; bases not matched to a gene: 2. Regarding this clone: As yet, its antigen is unknown.

The donors were part of the validation cohort, which consisted of some 120 subjects and was separate from the first cohort of hundreds of subjects. Libraries were prepared by immunoSEQ multiplex PCR; TCRdb keeps only in-frame clonotypes and omits some of them. The sample holds tens of thousands of clones, 90% to 95% seen once. V usage is TRBV18 and J usage is TRBJ2-7, with 9 positions matching TRBD1. Material: PBMCs. This TCR derives from a man aged 18 to 30 in good health and CMV-seronegative. The CDR3 DNA is TGTGCCAGCTCACCGGGACAGGGAACCTACGAGCAGTACTTC. Translating gives CASSPGQGTYEQYF. The full variable domain, its missing parts supplied by reference TRBV18 and TRBJ2-7, is NAGVMQNPRHLVRRRGQEARLRCSPMKGHSHVYWYRQLPEEGLKFMVYLQKENIIDESGMPKERFSAEFPKEGPSILRIQQVVRGDSAAYFCASSPGQGTYEQYFGPGTRLTVT.